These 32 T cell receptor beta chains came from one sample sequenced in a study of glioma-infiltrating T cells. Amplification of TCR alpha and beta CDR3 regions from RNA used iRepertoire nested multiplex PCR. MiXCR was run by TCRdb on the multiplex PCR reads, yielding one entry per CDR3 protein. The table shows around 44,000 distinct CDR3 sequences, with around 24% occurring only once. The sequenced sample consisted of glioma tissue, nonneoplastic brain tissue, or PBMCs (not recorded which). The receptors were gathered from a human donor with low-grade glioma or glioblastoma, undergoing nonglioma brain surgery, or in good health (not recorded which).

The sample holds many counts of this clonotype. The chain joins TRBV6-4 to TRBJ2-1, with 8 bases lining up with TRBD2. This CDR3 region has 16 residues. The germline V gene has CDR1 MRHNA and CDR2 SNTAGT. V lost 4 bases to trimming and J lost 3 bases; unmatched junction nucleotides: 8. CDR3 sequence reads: CASSGRAGVGYNEQFF. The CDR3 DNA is TGTGCCAGCAGTGGAAGAGCGGGAGTAGGCTACAATGAGCAGTTCTTC.

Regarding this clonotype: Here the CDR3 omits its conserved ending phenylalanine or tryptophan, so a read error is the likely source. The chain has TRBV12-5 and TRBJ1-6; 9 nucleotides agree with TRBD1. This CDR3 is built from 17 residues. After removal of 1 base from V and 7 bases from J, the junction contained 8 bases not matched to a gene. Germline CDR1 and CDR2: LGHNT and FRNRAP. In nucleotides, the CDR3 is TGTGCTAGTGGTTTGGACCCCGGGACAGGGTTGAATTCACCCCTCCACCTT. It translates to CASGLDPGTGLNSPLHL.

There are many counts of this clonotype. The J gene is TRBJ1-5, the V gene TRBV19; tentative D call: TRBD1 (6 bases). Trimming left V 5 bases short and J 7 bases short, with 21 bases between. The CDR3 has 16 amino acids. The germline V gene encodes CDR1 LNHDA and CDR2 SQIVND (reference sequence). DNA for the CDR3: TGTGCCAGTAGTTTTGGCGACGGGGGCTTAGGCCAGCCCCAGCATTTT. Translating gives CASSFGDGGLGQPQHF. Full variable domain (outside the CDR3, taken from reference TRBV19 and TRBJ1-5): DGGITQSPKYLFRKEGQNVTLSCEQNLNHDAMYWYRQDPGQGLRLIYYSQIVNDFQKGDIAEGYSVSREKKESFPLTVTSAQKNPTAFYLCASSFGDGGLGQPQHFGDGTRLSIL.

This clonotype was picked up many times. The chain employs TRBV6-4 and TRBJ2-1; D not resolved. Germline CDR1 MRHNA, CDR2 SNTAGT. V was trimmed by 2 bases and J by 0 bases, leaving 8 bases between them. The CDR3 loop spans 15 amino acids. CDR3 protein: CASSDEVGSYNEQFF. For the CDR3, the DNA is TGTGCCAGCAGTGACGAGGTGGGCTCCTACAATGAGCAGTTCTTC.

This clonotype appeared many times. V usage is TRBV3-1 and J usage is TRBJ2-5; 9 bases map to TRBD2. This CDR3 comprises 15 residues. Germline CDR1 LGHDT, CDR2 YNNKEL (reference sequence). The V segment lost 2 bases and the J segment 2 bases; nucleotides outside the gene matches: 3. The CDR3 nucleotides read TGTGCCAGCAGCCAATTAACTAGCGGGCAAGAGACCCAGTACTTC. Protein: CASSQLTSGQETQYF.

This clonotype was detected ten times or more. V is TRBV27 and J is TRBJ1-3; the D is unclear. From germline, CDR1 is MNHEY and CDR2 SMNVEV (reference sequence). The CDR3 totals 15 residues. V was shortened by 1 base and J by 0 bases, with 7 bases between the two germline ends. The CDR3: CASSLYSGSGNTIYF. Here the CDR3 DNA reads TGTGCCAGCAGTTTATATTCAGGCTCTGGAAACACCATATATTTT.

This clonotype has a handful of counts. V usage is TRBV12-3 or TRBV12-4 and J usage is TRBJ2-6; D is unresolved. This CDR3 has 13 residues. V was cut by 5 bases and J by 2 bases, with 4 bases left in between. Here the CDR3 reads CASSIPGANVLTF. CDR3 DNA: TGTGCCAGCAGTATCCCTGGGGCCAACGTCCTGACTTTC.

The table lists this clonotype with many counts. The CDR3 bases are TGTGCCAGCAGGGGGACTAGCGGATCCTCCTACGAGCAGTACTTC. It translates to CASRGTSGSSYEQYF. V gene TRBV27 combines with J gene TRBJ2-7, with 11 bases that match TRBD2. The CDR3 totals 15 residues. Trimming cost V 6 bases and J 0 bases; bases outside gene matches: 4. Germline V CDR1 and CDR2: MNHEY, SMNVEV (reference sequence).

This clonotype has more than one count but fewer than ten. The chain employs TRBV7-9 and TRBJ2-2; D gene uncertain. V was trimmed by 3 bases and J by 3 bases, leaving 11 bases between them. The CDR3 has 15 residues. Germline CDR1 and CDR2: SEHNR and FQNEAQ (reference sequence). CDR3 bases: TGTGCCAGCAGCTTGCAGAATCGGGACACCGGGGAGCTGTTTTTT. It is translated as CASSLQNRDTGELFF. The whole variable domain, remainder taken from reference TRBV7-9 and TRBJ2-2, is DTGVSQNPRHKITKRGQNVTFRCDPISEHNRLYWYRQTLGQGPEFLTYFQNEAQLEKSRLLSDRFSAERPKGSFSTLEIQRTEQGDSAMYLCASSLQNRDTGELFFGEGSRLTVL.

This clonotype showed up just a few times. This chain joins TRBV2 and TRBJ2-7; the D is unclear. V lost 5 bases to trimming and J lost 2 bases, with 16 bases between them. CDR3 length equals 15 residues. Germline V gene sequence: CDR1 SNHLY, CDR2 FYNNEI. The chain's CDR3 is CASSPRLESTYEQYV. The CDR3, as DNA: TGTGCCAGCAGTCCCCGCCTAGAGTCTACCTACGAGCAGTACGTC.

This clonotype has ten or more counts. CDR3: CASSQEDWFSDTQYF. CDR3 in DNA: TGTGCCAGCAGCCAGGAGGACTGGTTTTCGGATACGCAGTATTTT. This chain uses TRBV14 with TRBJ2-3; D perhaps matches TRBD2 (5 bases). V shed 3 bases and J shed 6 bases, with 16 bases lying between them. CDR3 length: 15 amino acids. Per germline, CDR1 SGHDN and CDR2 FVKESK.

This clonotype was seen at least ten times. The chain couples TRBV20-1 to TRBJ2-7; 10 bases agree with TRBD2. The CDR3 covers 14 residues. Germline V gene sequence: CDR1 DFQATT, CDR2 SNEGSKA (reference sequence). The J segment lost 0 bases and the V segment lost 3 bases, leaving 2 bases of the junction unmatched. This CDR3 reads CSARASGSSYEQYF. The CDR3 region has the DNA TGCAGTGCTAGGGCTAGCGGGAGCTCCTACGAGCAGTACTTC.

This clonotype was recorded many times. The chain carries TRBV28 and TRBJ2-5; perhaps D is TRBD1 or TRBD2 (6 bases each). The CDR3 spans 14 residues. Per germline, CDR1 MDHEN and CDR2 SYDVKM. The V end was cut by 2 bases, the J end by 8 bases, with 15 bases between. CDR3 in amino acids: CASSLIRGAQTQYF. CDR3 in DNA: TGTGCCAGCAGTTTAATAAGGGGGGCCCAAACCCAGTACTTC.

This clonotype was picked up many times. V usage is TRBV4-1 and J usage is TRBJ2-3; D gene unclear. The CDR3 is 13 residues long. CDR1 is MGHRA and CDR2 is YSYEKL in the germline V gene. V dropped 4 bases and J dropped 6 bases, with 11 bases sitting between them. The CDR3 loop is CASSPLEGDTQYF. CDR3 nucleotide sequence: TGCGCCAGCAGCCCGCTAGAAGGGGATACGCAGTATTTT.

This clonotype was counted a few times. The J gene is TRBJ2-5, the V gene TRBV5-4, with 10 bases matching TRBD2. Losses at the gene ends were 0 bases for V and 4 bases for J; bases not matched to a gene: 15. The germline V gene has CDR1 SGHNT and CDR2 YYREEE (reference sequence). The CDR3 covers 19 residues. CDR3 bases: TGTGCCAGCAGCTTGGATGTACCGACTAGCGGGCGCCGAACAGAGACCCAGTACTTC. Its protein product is CASSLDVPTSGRRTETQYF.

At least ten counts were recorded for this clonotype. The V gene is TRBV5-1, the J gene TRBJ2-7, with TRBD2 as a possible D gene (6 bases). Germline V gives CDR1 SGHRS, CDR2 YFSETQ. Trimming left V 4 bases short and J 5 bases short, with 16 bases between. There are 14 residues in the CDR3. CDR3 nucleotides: TGCGCCAGCAGCCCCGGAGGGATCAACGACGAGCAGTACTTC. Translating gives CASSPGGINDEQYF.

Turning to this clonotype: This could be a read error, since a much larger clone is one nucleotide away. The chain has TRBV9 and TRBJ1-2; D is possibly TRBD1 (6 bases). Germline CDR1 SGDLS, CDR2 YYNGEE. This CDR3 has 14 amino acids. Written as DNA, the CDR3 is TGTGCCAGCGGCGTCGGTCAGGGGAGCTATGGCTACACCTTC. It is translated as CASGVGQGSYGYTF.

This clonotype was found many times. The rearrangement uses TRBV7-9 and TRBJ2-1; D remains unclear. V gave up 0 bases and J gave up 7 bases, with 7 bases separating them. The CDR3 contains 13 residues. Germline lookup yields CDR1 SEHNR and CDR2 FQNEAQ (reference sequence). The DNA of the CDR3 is TGTGCCAGCAGCTTAGCGTTGAGGAATGAGCAGTTCTTC. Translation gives CASSLALRNEQFF.

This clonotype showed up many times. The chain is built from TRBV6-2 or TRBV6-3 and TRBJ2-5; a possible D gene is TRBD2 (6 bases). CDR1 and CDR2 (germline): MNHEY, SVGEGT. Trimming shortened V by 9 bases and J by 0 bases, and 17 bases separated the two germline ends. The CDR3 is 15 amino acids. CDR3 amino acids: CASGILRDYQETQYF. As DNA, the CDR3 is TGTGCCAGTGGCATCCTCCGGGACTACCAAGAGACCCAGTACTTC.

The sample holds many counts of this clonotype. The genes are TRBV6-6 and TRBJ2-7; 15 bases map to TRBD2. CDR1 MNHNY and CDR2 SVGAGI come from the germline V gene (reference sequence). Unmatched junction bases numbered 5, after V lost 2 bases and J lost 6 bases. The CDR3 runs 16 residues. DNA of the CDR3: TGTGCCAGCAGTTACCTTTCGGGACTAGCGGGAGGCGAGCAGTACTTC. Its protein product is CASSYLSGLAGGEQYF.

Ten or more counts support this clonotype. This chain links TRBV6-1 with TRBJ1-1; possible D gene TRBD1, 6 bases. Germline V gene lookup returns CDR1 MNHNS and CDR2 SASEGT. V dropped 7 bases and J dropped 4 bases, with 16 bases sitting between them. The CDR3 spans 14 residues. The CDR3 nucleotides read TGTGCCAGCATAACCGGGACATCTGGCACTGAAGCTTTCTTT. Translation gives CASITGTSGTEAFF.

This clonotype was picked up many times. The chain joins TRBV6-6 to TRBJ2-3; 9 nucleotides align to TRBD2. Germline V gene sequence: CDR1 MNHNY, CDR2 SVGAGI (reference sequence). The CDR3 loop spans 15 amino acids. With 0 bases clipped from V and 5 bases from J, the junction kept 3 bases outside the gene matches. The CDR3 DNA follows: TGTGCCAGCAGTTACTCTAGCGGGAGACAAGATACGCAGTATTTT. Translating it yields CASSYSSGRQDTQYF.

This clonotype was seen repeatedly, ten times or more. The CDR3 reads CASRSVGGSNQPQHF. The CDR3 nucleotides read TGTGCCAGCAGATCGGTTGGGGGAAGCAATCAGCCCCAGCATTTT. The rearrangement joins TRBV6-1 to TRBJ1-5, with D tentatively TRBD1 (5 bases). Germline V gene sequence: CDR1 MNHNS, CDR2 SASEGT. The V end lost 6 bases, the J end lost 1 base, and 13 bases lay between the germline ends. The CDR3 consists of 15 residues.

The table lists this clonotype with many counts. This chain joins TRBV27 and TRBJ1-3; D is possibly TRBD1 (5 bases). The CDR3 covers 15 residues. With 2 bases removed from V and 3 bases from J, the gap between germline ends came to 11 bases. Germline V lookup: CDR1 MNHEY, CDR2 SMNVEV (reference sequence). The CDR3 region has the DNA TGTGCCAGCAGTTTAAGGCCAGGACATGGAAACACCATATATTTT. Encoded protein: CASSLRPGHGNTIYF.

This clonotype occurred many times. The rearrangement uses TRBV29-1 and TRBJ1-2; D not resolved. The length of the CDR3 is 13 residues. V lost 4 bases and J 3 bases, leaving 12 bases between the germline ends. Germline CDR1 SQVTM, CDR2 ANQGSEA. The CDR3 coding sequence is TGCAGCGTTGTCGACGGATCGGACTATGGCTACACCTTC. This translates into CSVVDGSDYGYTF.

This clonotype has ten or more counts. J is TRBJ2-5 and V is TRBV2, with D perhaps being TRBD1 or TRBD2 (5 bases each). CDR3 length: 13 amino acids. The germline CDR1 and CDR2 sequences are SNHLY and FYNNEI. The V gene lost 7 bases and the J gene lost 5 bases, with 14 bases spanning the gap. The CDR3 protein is CASTRGARETQYF. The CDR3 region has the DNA TGTGCCAGCACAAGAGGGGCGCGGGAGACCCAGTACTTC. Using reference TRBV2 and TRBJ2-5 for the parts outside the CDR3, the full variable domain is EPEVTQTPSHQVTQMGQEVILRCVPISNHLYFYWYRQILGQKVEFLVSFYNNEISEKSEIFDDQFSVERPDGSNFTLKIRSTKLEDSAMYFCASTRGARETQYFGPGTRLLVL.

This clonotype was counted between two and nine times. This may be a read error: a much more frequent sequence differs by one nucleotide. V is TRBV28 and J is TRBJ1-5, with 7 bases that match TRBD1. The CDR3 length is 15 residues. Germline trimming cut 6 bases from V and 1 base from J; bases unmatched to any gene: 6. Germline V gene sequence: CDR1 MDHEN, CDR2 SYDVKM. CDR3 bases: TGTGCCAGCAGCTACAGGGGATCCAGCAATCAGCCCCAGCATTTT. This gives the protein CASSYRGSSNQPQHF.

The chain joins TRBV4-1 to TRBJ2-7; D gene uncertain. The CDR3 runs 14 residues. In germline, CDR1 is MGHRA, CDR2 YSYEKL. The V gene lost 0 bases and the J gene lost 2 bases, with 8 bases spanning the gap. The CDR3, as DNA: TGCGCCAGCAGCCAAGATGACGGGCCCTACGAGCAGTACTTC. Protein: CASSQDDGPYEQYF.

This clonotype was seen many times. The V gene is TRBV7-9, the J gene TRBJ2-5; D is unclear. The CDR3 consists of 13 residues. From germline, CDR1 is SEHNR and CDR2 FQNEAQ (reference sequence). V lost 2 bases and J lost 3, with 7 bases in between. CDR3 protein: CASSLSSEETQYF. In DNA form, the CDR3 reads TGTGCCAGCAGCTTAAGTAGTGAAGAGACCCAGTACTTC.

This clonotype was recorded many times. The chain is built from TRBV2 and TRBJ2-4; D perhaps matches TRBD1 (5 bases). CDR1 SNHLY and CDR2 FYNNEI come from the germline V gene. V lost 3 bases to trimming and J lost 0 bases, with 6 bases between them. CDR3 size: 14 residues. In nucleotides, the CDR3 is TGTGCCAGCAGTGAGACAGAAGCCAAAAACATTCAGTACTTC. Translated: CASSETEAKNIQYF.

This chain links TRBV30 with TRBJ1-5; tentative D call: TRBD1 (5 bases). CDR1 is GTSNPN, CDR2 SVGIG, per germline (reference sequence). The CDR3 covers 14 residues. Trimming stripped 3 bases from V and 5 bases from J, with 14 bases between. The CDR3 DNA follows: TGTGCCTGGAGACCCAGGGACTTGGATCAGCCCCAGCATTTT. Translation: CAWRPRDLDQPQHF.

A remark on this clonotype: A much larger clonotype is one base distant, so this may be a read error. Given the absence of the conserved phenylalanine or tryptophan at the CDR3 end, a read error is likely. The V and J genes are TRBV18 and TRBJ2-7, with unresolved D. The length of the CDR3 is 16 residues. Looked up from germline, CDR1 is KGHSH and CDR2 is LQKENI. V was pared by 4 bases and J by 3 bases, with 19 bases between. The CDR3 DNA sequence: TGTGCCAGCTCACGTGACGTCCTTAAGACATACTACGAGCAGTACTTA. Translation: CASSRDVLKTYYEQYL.